The TCR beta chain described here comes from a study of Ad26.COV2.S vaccination and SARS-CoV-2 variants. Treatment specified: roughly 19 received Ad26.COV2.S at low or high dose, single or two shots; roughly 5 received placebo; per-sample allocation not given. The study sampled participants on day 63 after the first vaccine or placebo injection. Assay used: immunoSEQ multiplex PCR; TCRdb lists only in-frame clones, some missing. Among some 390,000 clones listed, 70% to 90% were seen once. In germline, CDR1 is LGHNT, CDR2 FRNRAP. This CDR3 contains 16 residues. V gave up 2 bases and J gave up 2 bases; unmatched junction bases: 4.

The TCR was taken from a person aged 18-65 years who received the Ad26.COV2.S COVID-19 vaccine or a placebo. The J gene is TRBJ2-2, the V gene TRBV12-5, with 8 bases aligning to TRBD2. Sequenced here: peripheral blood, sampled in a trial of Ad26.COV2.S vaccine versus placebo. CDR3 bases: TGTGCTAGTGGTTTGAGTCGGGGGGGAAACACCGGGGAGCTGTTTTTT. Its protein is CASGLSRGGNTGELFF.